The text below deals with one TCR beta chain. Together with a sample-barcoded 5' primer, a J-beta primer mix was included in a second PCR lasting about 7 to 11 cycles. A 12-random-nucleotide template-switch adaptor tagged each cDNA molecule. TCRdb reprocessed the 5' RACE reads via MiXCR and lists one record per CDR3 protein. The top ten clones hold 7.9% of a sample with 1.4 million to 1.5 million distinct CDR3 sequences, approximately 38% of them seen once. Germline V gives CDR1 SGHTA, CDR2 FQGNSA. Germline trimming cut 5 bases from V and 7 bases from J; bases unmatched to any gene: 10. This CDR3 spans 15 amino acids. The data derive from a study of blood T cells in healthy people across ages.

The source material was blood. The chain has TRBV7-2 and TRBJ2-7, with TRBD2 matching 11 bases. The origin of this receptor is a young woman in good health. As DNA, the CDR3 is TGTGCCAGCAGCGCCACTAGCGGGAGTGTATATGAGCAGTACTTC. Its protein is CASSATSGSVYEQYF.